This passage covers 24 T cell receptor beta chains from one sample sequenced in a study of OX40 agonist ivuxolimab in advanced cancers. Libraries were prepared by immunoSEQ multiplex PCR; TCRdb keeps only in-frame clonotypes and omits some of them. The sample lists approximately 45,000 clones, approximately 83% occurring once. Sequenced material: CD4+ or CD8+ T cells sorted from blood, taken in a trial of the OX40 agonist ivuxolimab. Source of these receptors: an adult with an advanced solid tumor such as melanoma, head and neck, liver or kidney cancer.

The chain combines TRBV4-2 with TRBJ1-1; D might be TRBD1 (6 bases). The CDR3 is 15 amino acids. The germline gives CDR1 LGHNA, CDR2 YNFKEQ. Trimming stripped 0 bases from V and 0 bases from J, with 8 bases between. As DNA, the CDR3 is TGTGCCAGCAGCCAAGAGCGGACAGTGAACACTGAAGCTTTCTTT. Protein: CASSQERTVNTEAFF.

The CDR3 DNA reads TGTGCCAGCAGTCAAGGGACAGAGAACCCCTACGAGCAGTACTTC. Its protein product is CASSQGTENPYEQYF. V is TRBV27 and J is TRBJ2-7, with 7 bases aligning to TRBD1. Germline lookup yields CDR1 MNHEY and CDR2 SMNVEV (reference sequence). The CDR3 is 15 amino acids. V shed 5 bases and J 2 bases; nucleotides not matched to a gene: 9.

The chain combines TRBV5-6 with TRBJ1-5; D is unclear. The V end was cut by 2 bases, the J end by 3 bases, with 9 bases between. The CDR3 consists of 14 residues. The germline gives CDR1 SGHDT, CDR2 YYEEEE. CDR3 residues: CASSFGQNNQPQHF. DNA of the CDR3: TGTGCCAGCAGCTTCGGCCAGAACAATCAGCCCCAGCATTTT.

As for this clone: The identical CDR3 is also encoded by other nucleotide sequences in the sample. The genes are TRBV6-5 and TRBJ1-1; D unresolved. With 5 bases removed from V and 0 bases from J, the gap between germline ends came to 7 bases. The CDR3 runs to 13 residues. Germline CDR1 reads MNHEY; CDR2 reads SVGAGI. The CDR3 DNA sequence: TGTGCCAGCAGTCTAGGTTTGAACACTGAAGCTTTCTTT. The encoded protein is CASSLGLNTEAFF.

This sequence joins TRBV6-6 and TRBJ1-3; the D is unclear. The CDR3 is 12 amino acids. CDR1 and CDR2 (germline): MNHNY, SVGAGI (reference sequence). Trimming removed 8 bases from V and 3 bases from J, with 8 bases in between. CDR3 sequence: CASFGSGNTIYF. The CDR3 DNA sequence: TGTGCCAGCTTCGGTAGTGGAAACACCATATATTTT.

This rearrangement joins TRBV5-1 to TRBJ1-2, with TRBD1 matching over 7 bases. The CDR3 extends over 13 amino acids. Germline CDR1 and CDR2: SGHRS and YFSETQ. Trimming took 3 bases from V and 3 from J; bases not matched to a gene: 2. DNA of the CDR3: TGCGCCAGCAGCTCGCAGGGGGACTATGGCTACACCTTC. It yields the protein CASSSQGDYGYTF.

This chain joins TRBV6-1 and TRBJ2-3; TRBD1 is a possible D gene (5 bases). V was trimmed by 11 bases and J by 4 bases, leaving 10 bases between them. In germline, CDR1 is MNHNS, CDR2 SASEGT. The CDR3 loop spans 11 amino acids. CDR3 loop: CACLRADTQYF. The DNA of the CDR3 is TGTGCCTGCCTCAGGGCAGATACGCAGTATTTT.

J is TRBJ1-1 and V is TRBV27; D remains ambiguous. This CDR3 region has 16 residues. Deletions cut 3 bases from V and 0 bases from J, with 14 bases between. Germline loops: CDR1 MNHEY, CDR2 SMNVEV (reference sequence). The CDR3 loop reads CASSLSGLPLNTEAFF. The CDR3 DNA sequence: TGTGCCAGCAGTTTGTCAGGCTTGCCATTGAACACTGAAGCTTTCTTT.

The chain links TRBV6-6 to TRBJ2-2; D is perhaps TRBD1 or TRBD2 (5 bases each). The CDR3 has 14 amino acids. From germline, CDR1 is MNHNY and CDR2 SVGAGI (reference sequence). Trimming took off 2 bases at V and 6 bases at J, with 10 bases between the two ends. CDR3 amino acids: CASSYPGRAGELFF. CDR3 coding DNA: TGTGCCAGCAGTTACCCAGGGCGGGCCGGGGAGCTGTTTTTT.

This chain uses TRBV6-4 with TRBJ2-1, with a weak D call TRBD2 (7 bases). CDR1 MRHNA and CDR2 SNTAGT come from the germline V gene. This CDR3 has 14 residues. The V and J ends lost 0 bases and 6 bases respectively, with 9 bases between them. Here the CDR3 reads CASSDSRGGNEQFF. DNA of the CDR3: TGTGCCAGCAGTGACTCGAGGGGGGGCAATGAGCAGTTCTTC.

The rearrangement links TRBV11-2 to TRBJ1-6, with D uncertain. The germline V and J ends were trimmed by 2 bases and 11 bases, with 7 bases remaining between them. The V gene's germline CDR1 is SGHAT and CDR2 FQNNGV. CDR3 length: 12 amino acids. CDR3 sequence: CASSLIGAPLHF. The CDR3 nucleotides are TGTGCCAGCAGCTTAATAGGAGCACCCCTCCACTTT.

This clone was found a few times. The J gene is TRBJ2-1, the V gene TRBV18, with D maybe TRBD1 (6 bases). This CDR3 comprises 15 residues. V gave up 4 bases and J gave up 4 bases, with 14 bases separating them. The V gene's germline CDR1 is KGHSH and CDR2 LQKENI. CDR3: CASSHPDSFYNEQFF. Here the CDR3 DNA reads TGTGCCAGCTCACACCCGGACAGTTTTTACAATGAGCAGTTCTTC.

The chain combines TRBV29-1 with TRBJ1-1; D gene unclear. V was pared by 4 bases and J by 4 bases, with 4 bases between. Germline CDR1 SQVTM, CDR2 ANQGSEA. CDR3 length equals 10 residues. The CDR3 reads CSVVGTEAFF. DNA for the CDR3: TGCAGCGTTGTCGGCACTGAAGCTTTCTTT. Variable domain in full (rest from reference TRBV29-1 and TRBJ1-1): SAVISQKPSRDICQRGTSLTIQCQVDSQVTMMFWYRQQPGQSLTLIATANQGSEATYESGFVIDKFPISRPNLTFSTLTVSNMSPEDSSIYLCSVVGTEAFFGQGTRLTVV.

The chain couples TRBV11-2 to TRBJ1-3; no reliable D call. The CDR3 has 14 amino acids. Germline CDR1 SGHAT, CDR2 FQNNGV. Trimming removed 4 bases from V and 0 bases from J, with 7 bases in between. CDR3: CASSYDISGNTIYF. In DNA form, the CDR3 reads TGTGCCAGCAGCTACGACATCTCTGGAAACACCATATATTTT.

The gene calls are TRBV29-1 and TRBJ2-7, with 7 nucleotides matching TRBD2. This CDR3 is 12 amino acids long. The J segment lost 4 bases and the V segment lost 1 base, leaving 1 base of the junction unmatched. CDR1 is SQVTM and CDR2 is ANQGSEA in the germline V gene. Here the CDR3 DNA reads TGCAGCGTTGAAGGGCGGGAGTACGAGCAGTACTTC. This codes for CSVEGREYEQYF.

The chain carries TRBV27 and TRBJ2-7, with D perhaps TRBD1 or TRBD2 (5 bases each). The germline CDR1 and CDR2 sequences are MNHEY and SMNVEV (reference sequence). The CDR3 length is 16 residues. V was cut by 6 bases and J by 2 bases, with 20 bases left in between. CDR3: CASSTDRDDATYEQYF. The CDR3 DNA is TGTGCCAGCAGCACCGACCGGGACGACGCAACCTACGAGCAGTACTTC.

This chain links TRBV28 with TRBJ2-5; D is uncertain. This CDR3 spans 13 amino acids. The V end was cut by 0 bases, the J end by 5 bases, with 7 bases between. Germline assignment: CDR1 MDHEN and CDR2 SYDVKM. The CDR3 here is CASSLWSGETQYF. CDR3 bases: TGTGCCAGCAGTTTATGGTCGGGTGAGACCCAGTACTTC.

The chain employs TRBV27 and TRBJ2-3; TRBD1 matches 7 bases. This CDR3 is built from 17 residues. Germline-derived CDR1 and CDR2 are MNHEY and SMNVEV (reference sequence). J gave up 0 bases and V 4 bases, and 10 bases lay outside the gene matches. The DNA of the CDR3 is TGTGCCAGCAGTTCATCGACAGGGCTTTTGAGCACAGATACGCAGTATTTT. Protein sequence: CASSSSTGLLSTDTQYF.

The chain links TRBV6-1 to TRBJ1-3; unclear D gene. Germline V gene sequence: CDR1 MNHNS, CDR2 SASEGT. V shed 0 bases and J shed 0 bases, with 9 bases lying between them. The CDR3 is made up of 16 amino acids. The CDR3 is CASSEAGGDSGNTIYF. In DNA, the CDR3 is TGTGCCAGCAGTGAAGCCGGCGGAGACTCTGGAAACACCATATATTTT.

This clone has only a few counts. The J gene is TRBJ1-1, the V gene TRBV7-9; 9 bases map to TRBD1. The CDR3 covers 15 residues. CDR1 SEHNR and CDR2 FQNEAQ come from the germline V gene (reference sequence). V trimming: 5 bases; J trimming: 4 bases; junction bases outside the gene matches: 8. In DNA, the CDR3 is TGTGCCAGCAGCCCAACCAGGACAGGGGTCACTGAAGCTTTCTTT. This translates into CASSPTRTGVTEAFF.

This clone has just one count. This chain connects TRBV25-1 to TRBJ1-2; the D gene is possibly TRBD1 (5 bases). This CDR3 is built from 12 residues. V gave up 5 bases and J gave up 4 bases, with 8 bases separating them. In germline, CDR1 is MGHDK, CDR2 SYGVNS. For the CDR3, the DNA is TGTGCCAGCAGTTGGGGGGTCTATGGCTACACCTTC. This encodes CASSWGVYGYTF.

The chain recombines TRBV5-1 with TRBJ1-1, with a tentative D call TRBD1 (5 bases). Germline V gene lookup returns CDR1 SGHRS and CDR2 YFSETQ. This CDR3 has 13 residues. The V gene lost 0 bases and the J gene lost 11 bases, with 14 bases spanning the gap. The CDR3 loop is CASSLAGDPEAFF. CDR3 DNA sequence: TGCGCCAGCAGCTTGGCCGGGGACCCGGAGGCTTTCTTT. Filled out from reference TRBV5-1 and TRBJ1-1, the complete variable domain reads KAGVTQTPRYLIKTRGQQVTLSCSPISGHRSVSWYQQTPGQGLQFLFEYFSETQRNKGNFPGRFSGRQFSNSRSEMNVSTLELGDSALYLCASSLAGDPEAFFGQGTRLTVV.

The rearrangement joins TRBV6-6 to TRBJ2-5; D not certain. Germline V lookup: CDR1 MNHNY, CDR2 SVGAGI (reference sequence). The V end lost 2 bases, the J end lost 4 bases, and 8 bases lay between the germline ends. The CDR3 has 13 residues. For the CDR3, the DNA is TGTGCCAGCAGTTACGGCGAGAGAGAGACCCAGTACTTC. Residues: CASSYGERETQYF.

In this sample, this clone turned up once. The genes are TRBV2 and TRBJ1-1; D is perhaps TRBD1 (5 bases). The germline gives CDR1 SNHLY, CDR2 FYNNEI. V lost 7 bases and J 1 base, leaving 19 bases between the germline ends. The CDR3 extends over 16 amino acids. CDR3 coding DNA: TGTGCCAGCACAACCGACCGGGACCTAGGGAACACTGAAGCTTTCTTT. Translating gives CASTTDRDLGNTEAFF.